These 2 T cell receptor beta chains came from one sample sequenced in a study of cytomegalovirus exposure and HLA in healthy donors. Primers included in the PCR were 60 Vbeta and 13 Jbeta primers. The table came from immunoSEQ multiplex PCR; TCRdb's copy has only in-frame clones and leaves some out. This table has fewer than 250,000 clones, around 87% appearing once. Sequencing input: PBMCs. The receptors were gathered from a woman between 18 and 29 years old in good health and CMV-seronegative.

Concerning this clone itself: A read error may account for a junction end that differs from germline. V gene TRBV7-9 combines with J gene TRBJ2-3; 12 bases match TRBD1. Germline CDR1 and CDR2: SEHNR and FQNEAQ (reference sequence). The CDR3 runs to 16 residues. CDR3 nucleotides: TGTTCCAGCAGCTCCGGGACAGGGGGCGCCTTAGATACGCAGTATTTT. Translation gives CSSSSGTGGALDTQYF. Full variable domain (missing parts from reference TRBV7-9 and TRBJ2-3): DTGVSQNPRHKITKRGQNVTFRCDPISEHNRLYWYRQTLGQGPEFLTYFQNEAQLEKSRLLSDRFSAERPKGSFSTLEIQRTEQGDSAMYLCSSSSGTGGALDTQYFGPGTRLTVL.

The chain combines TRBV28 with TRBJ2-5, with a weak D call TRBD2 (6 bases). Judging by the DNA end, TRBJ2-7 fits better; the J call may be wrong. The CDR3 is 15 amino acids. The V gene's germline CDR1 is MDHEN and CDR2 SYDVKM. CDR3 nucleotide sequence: TGTGCCAGCAGTCGCGGGACCCGGAGCTCCTACGAGCAGTACTTC. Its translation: CASSRGTRSSYEQYF.